The entry below describes one T cell receptor (beta chain). The antigen remains unidentified. The data were obtained in a study of shared clonotypes between healthy human individuals. Overall study: Three plates each covered CD4 naive and memory; CD8 naive two, CD8 memory one. Findings and limits, study-wide: Only blood was sampled, and tissue TCR repertoires likely differ from blood ones. Compared with memory subsets, naive subsets generally had larger estimated richness.

CDR3 length equals 15 residues. Trimming stripped 7 bases from V and 0 bases from J, with 14 bases between. Germline V lookup: CDR1 MDHEN, CDR2 SYDVKM. Into CD45RA+ naive and CD45RA-negative memory subsets, the CD4+ cells were split. TCRdb keeps only in-frame clones here, not all; method: immunoSEQ multiplex PCR. The sample consists of 740,000 or so clones, roughly 73% of them appearing once. Material: memory CD4+ T cells sorted from blood. Subset denoted: CD45RA-negative fraction. The TCR originated in a woman aged 25 to 39 in good health. The V call is TRBV28, the J call TRBJ2-3; D gene uncertain. The CDR3 region is CASKRKQTSTDTQYF. The DNA of the CDR3 is TGTGCCAGCAAAAGGAAGCAAACTAGCACAGATACGCAGTATTTT. The complete variable domain, with remaining parts taken from reference TRBV28 and TRBJ2-3, reads DVKVTQSSRYLVKRTGEKVFLECVQDMDHENMFWYRQDPGLGLRLIYFSYDVKMKEKGDIPEGYSVSREKKERFSLILESASTNQTSMYLCASKRKQTSTDTQYFGPGTRLTVL.